What follows are 19 T cell receptor beta chains derived from one specimen sequenced in a study of breast tumors, draining lymph nodes, adjacent tissues. A single record per CDR3 protein comes from TCRdb applying MiXCR to the multiplex PCR reads. Here the sample spans some 22,000 distinct CDR3 sequences, 60% to 75% being singletons. Specimen: tumor-adjacent breast tissue. These receptors were obtained from a female donor with breast cancer. Some clones in this sample may be carry-over from other donors' samples.

The chain is built from TRBV20-1 and TRBJ1-1, with 9 bases identical to TRBD1. V dropped 0 bases and J dropped 4; count of bases not matched to a gene: 6. The CDR3 sequence is 15 residues long. Germline V gives CDR1 DFQATT, CDR2 SNEGSKA (reference sequence). CDR3 nucleotide sequence: TGCAGTGCTAGAGAATTACAGGGGGCGGTCACTGAAGCTTTCTTT. This translates into CSARELQGAVTEAFF.

V and J are TRBV5-1 and TRBJ2-2; a possible D gene is TRBD2 (5 bases). Germline CDR1 reads SGHRS; CDR2 reads YFSETQ. Trimming shortened V by 1 base and J by 6 bases, and 7 bases separated the two germline ends. This CDR3 contains 13 residues. CDR3 bases: TGCGCCAGCAGCTTGAGGACTCCCGGGGAGCTGTTTTTT. This codes for CASSLRTPGELFF.

The CDR3 region is CSVVFQGPDTQYF. In nucleotides, the CDR3 is TGCAGCGTTGTATTCCAGGGCCCAGATACGCAGTATTTT. This chain joins TRBV29-1 and TRBJ2-3, with a weak D call TRBD1 (5 bases). This CDR3 has 13 amino acids. Germline loops: CDR1 SQVTM, CDR2 ANQGSEA. Trimming removed 4 bases at V and 4 bases at J, with 12 bases between.

The chain carries TRBV15 and TRBJ1-2; weak D call: TRBD1 (6 bases). CDR3 size: 15 residues. V shed 3 bases and J shed 4 bases, with 15 bases lying between them. CDR1 is LNHNV, CDR2 YYDKDF, per germline (reference sequence). The CDR3 here is CATSSPGDGAYGYTF. In nucleotides, the CDR3 is TGTGCCACCAGCAGCCCAGGGGACGGAGCCTATGGCTACACCTTC.

The V and J genes are TRBV7-3 and TRBJ2-1; TRBD1 agrees at 9 bases. This CDR3 contains 15 residues. Germline V lookup: CDR1 SGHTA, CDR2 FQGTGA. V lost 5 bases, J lost 8 bases, and 10 bases stayed unmatched. The CDR3 is CASSPTPDRGYEQFF. The CDR3 DNA is TGTGCCAGCAGCCCGACCCCTGACAGGGGGTATGAGCAGTTCTTC. Looking up the rest from reference TRBV7-3 and TRBJ2-1 gives the full variable domain: GAGVSQTPSNKVTEKGKYVELRCDPISGHTALYWYRQSLGQGPEFLIYFQGTGAADDSGLPNDRFFAVRPEGSVSTLKIQRTERGDSAVYLCASSPTPDRGYEQFFGPGTRLTVL.

Relative to its sample, this clonotype is medium-sized. The genes are TRBV20-1 and TRBJ1-3; D is uncertain. Germline values: CDR1 DFQATT, CDR2 SNEGSKA (reference sequence). The V end was cut by 0 bases, the J end by 0 bases, with 9 bases between. This CDR3 spans 15 amino acids. The CDR3 DNA is TGCAGTGCTAGAGATCCCGCGGCCTCTGGAAACACCATATATTTT. Translation gives CSARDPAASGNTIYF.

This clonotype is judged medium-sized. CDR3 DNA: TGTGCCAGCAGTTTTAAGGGTAATTCACCCCTCCACTTT. Translated, it gives CASSFKGNSPLHF. V gene TRBV12-3 or TRBV12-4 combines with J gene TRBJ1-6; D unresolved. The germline V and J ends were trimmed by 3 bases and 6 bases, with 6 bases remaining between them. The CDR3 sequence is 13 residues long.

The rearrangement joins TRBV12-3 or TRBV12-4 to TRBJ2-1; 9 nucleotides align to TRBD1. J lost 9 bases, V lost 1 base, and 10 bases had no gene match. The CDR3 contains 16 residues. For the CDR3, the DNA is TGTGCCAGCAGTTTAGTTCGCGGGACAGGGATCCGTGAGCAGTTCTTC. Protein sequence: CASSLVRGTGIREQFF.

This chain joins TRBV19 and TRBJ1-5; 7 nucleotides line up with TRBD1. This CDR3 region has 14 residues. Losses at the gene ends were 3 bases for V and 7 bases for J; bases not matched to a gene: 6. Germline V gene lookup returns CDR1 LNHDA and CDR2 SQIVND (reference sequence). CDR3: CASSMEGARQPQHF. DNA of the CDR3: TGTGCCAGTAGTATGGAGGGGGCAAGGCAGCCCCAGCATTTT.

This clonotype was detected many times. The chain is built from TRBV4-1 and TRBJ2-3; a possible D gene is TRBD2 (5 bases). The ends were cut back, 4 bases at V and 0 bases at J, with 8 bases in the middle. The CDR3 consists of 14 residues. Looked up from germline, CDR1 is MGHRA and CDR2 is YSYEKL. The CDR3, as DNA: TGCGCCAGCAGCCCGCTAGCTAGCACAGATACGCAGTATTTT. Its protein is CASSPLASTDTQYF.

This chain uses TRBV14 with TRBJ2-3; D unclear. Trimming stripped 0 bases from V and 1 base from J, with 11 bases between. This CDR3 region has 16 residues. Germline values: CDR1 SGHDN, CDR2 FVKESK. CDR3 sequence (DNA): TGTGCCAGCAGCCAAGAGGGTAGTTGGGGCACAGATACGCAGTATTTT. Translation gives CASSQEGSWGTDTQYF.

This rearrangement joins TRBV20-1 to TRBJ2-5; the D gene could be TRBD1 or TRBD2 (7 bases each). V lost 0 bases, J lost 4 bases, and 12 bases lay in between. The CDR3 has 14 residues. In germline, CDR1 is DFQATT, CDR2 SNEGSKA (reference sequence). The CDR3 nucleotides are TGCAGTGCTAGAGAGGACAGGACTAGAGAGACCCAGTACTTC. As protein: CSAREDRTRETQYF.

In this sample, this clonotype is medium-sized (0.01 to 0.1%). The chain employs TRBV5-6 and TRBJ2-2; D is perhaps TRBD2 (6 bases). The CDR3 is 16 amino acids. Germline V gives CDR1 SGHDT, CDR2 YYEEEE. V dropped 0 bases and J dropped 6 bases, with 15 bases sitting between them. Written as DNA, the CDR3 is TGTGCCAGCAGCTTGGATACGAGGGAGGAGGCCGGGGAGCTGTTTTTT. Translation: CASSLDTREEAGELFF.

This sequence joins TRBV6-6 and TRBJ1-6, with D possibly TRBD1 on 6 matching bases. Trimming stripped 6 bases from V and 13 bases from J, with 19 bases between. The germline gives CDR1 MNHNY, CDR2 SVGAGI (reference sequence). The CDR3 length is 14 residues. The CDR3 region has the DNA TGTGCCAGCAGCTTCGGGGGGCTGACGAGGCCCCTCCACTTT. Its protein is CASSFGGLTRPLHF.

Details on this clonotype: The junction and the germline gene differ at one end; a read error may be behind it. The chain combines TRBV27 with TRBJ1-2; the D is unclear. This CDR3 is built from 14 residues. Germline CDR1 reads MNHEY; CDR2 reads SMNVEV (reference sequence). The CDR3 reads CASSLSLGYYGYTF. CDR3 in DNA: TGTGCCAGCAGTCTATCGCTCGGGTACTATGGCTACACCTTC.

The chain joins TRBV7-9 to TRBJ2-7, with TRBD1 identical over 7 bases. The CDR3 runs 14 residues. The junction had 7 bases not matched to a gene; V was cut back by 5 bases and J by 3 bases. CDR1 is SEHNR, CDR2 FQNEAQ, per germline (reference sequence). CDR3 nucleotides: TGTGCCAGCAGCCACCGGGACAGAAACTACGAGCAGTACTTC. It codes for CASSHRDRNYEQYF.

This clonotype was observed at least ten times. The chain employs TRBV3-1 and TRBJ1-6; a weak D match, TRBD1 (6 bases). This CDR3 spans 16 amino acids. V was trimmed by 0 bases and J by 8 bases, leaving 14 bases between them. Germline V gives CDR1 LGHDT, CDR2 YNNKEL (reference sequence). The CDR3 DNA sequence: TGTGCCAGCAGCCAAGAAAGGGGGGGTAATGATTCACCCCTCCACTTT. This gives the protein CASSQERGGNDSPLHF.

This clonotype is labeled medium-sized. V is TRBV5-1 and J is TRBJ1-3; 11 bases line up with TRBD1. Germline CDR1 reads SGHRS; CDR2 reads YFSETQ. There are 19 residues in the CDR3. V shed 4 bases and J 0 bases; nucleotides not matched to a gene: 12. The CDR3 nucleotides are TGCGCCAGCAGCCTGGGGACAGGGGGGTCCTTAAGCTCTGGAAACACCATATATTTT. It codes for CASSLGTGGSLSSGNTIYF.

V gene TRBV7-9 combines with J gene TRBJ2-7; 7 bases fit TRBD1. V shed 7 bases, J shed 7 bases, and the junction held 10 bases outside the gene matches. CDR3 length: 13 amino acids. Germline CDR1 is SEHNR and CDR2 is FQNEAQ (reference sequence). The CDR3: CASTRTGPEEQYF. The CDR3 DNA sequence: TGTGCCAGCACCCGGACAGGTCCCGAGGAGCAGTACTTC.